These T cell receptor beta chains were read from a single sample in a study of T cell repertoires in breast cancer. Via MiXCR, TCRdb re-called the emulsion pairing reads, giving one row per CDR3 protein. The sample lists roughly 39,000 distinct CDR3 sequences; about 41% were seen once. The sample was CD8+ T cells. These receptors came from a pool of human donors with breast cancer or a healthy control (not recorded which). The conserved cysteine and the conserved F or W are not part of the CDR3 here. Each record gives: V gene, CDR3 protein.

>TRBV9
ASSATGGFSSYNEQF
>TRBV2
ASKGRDRTLGEQY
>TRBV6-5
ASSYSTGAGELF
>TRBV25-1
ASSEYRQF
>TRBV20-1
SARVGTSGESRETQY
>TRBV27
ASSSPLGSNSQVQEAQY
>TRBV27
ASSLGTGLGLSGELF
>TRBV11-1
ASRKTGDQPQH
>TRBV30
AWNSQGISNQPQH
>TRBV20-1
SAREGGLNYGCT
>TRBV6-2/TRBV6-3
ASSYSERRADTQY
>TRBV5-4
ASSLWAGLGNEQY
>TRBV5-1
ASSLGRVYT
>TRBV27
ASSPGSSGSNGYT
>TRBV20-1
SARVSPSTHEQY
>TRBV2
ASSSGTSGFEQF
>TRBV3-1
ASSPDRFNEQF
>TRBV5-1
ASSLESVRGNTDTQY
>TRBV14
ASSPILLPEAF
>TRBV2
ASKLTDSTDTQY
>TRBV7-2
ASSPVPRLTSVEQF
>TRBV5-1
ASKRSSEVWSYEQY
>TRBV20-1
SARPRPNTGELF
>TRBV7-9
ASSLGGNSYNSPLH
>TRBV6-1
ASSHRDRTATNEKLF
>TRBV3-1
ASSLQGYGYT